This T cell receptor (beta chain) is from a study of identical twins. MiXCR, applied by TCRdb to the 5' RACE reads, yields one record per CDR3 protein. The table lists approximately 690,000 distinct CDR3 sequences, around 6% of them singletons. This clonotype occurred many times. What it binds is unknown. V lost 5 bases and J 1 base, leaving 5 bases between the germline ends. The CDR3 is made up of 13 amino acids. Study-level findings and limits: Whereas memory repertoires showed no such difference, abundant cord blood beta clonotypes carried fewer insertions. Findings came from cross-sectional statistics, without long-term follow-up of donors. Weaker excess twin sharing was seen among beta out-of-frame sequences.

The TCR comes from a young man in good health. V gene TRBV12-3 or TRBV12-4 combines with J gene TRBJ2-2; no reliable D call. The sample comprised naive T cells sorted from blood. Here the CDR3 DNA reads TGTGCCAGCAGTAGGAAGAACACCGGGGAGCTGTTTTTT. Its translation is CASSRKNTGELFF.